The 10 T cell receptor beta chains in this list originate from one sample, sequenced in a study of shared clonotypes between healthy human individuals. The repertoire was sequenced with immunoSEQ multiplex PCR; TCRdb's copy has only in-frame clones and lacks some. The sample has some 1,400,000 clones, roughly 96% seen once. The sample taken for sequencing was naive CD4+ T cells sorted from blood. The subset was: CD45RA+ positively selected. These receptors originate from a man between 25 and 39 years old in good health.

The chain links TRBV28 to TRBJ2-7; 11 nucleotides agree with TRBD1. The junction had 5 bases not matched to a gene; V was cut back by 7 bases and J by 3 bases. Germline values: CDR1 MDHEN, CDR2 SYDVKM. The CDR3 is made up of 14 amino acids. The CDR3 DNA is TGTGCCAGCAACGCCGGGACAGGGGGCTACGAGCAGTACTTC. It is translated as CASNAGTGGYEQYF.

This sequence joins TRBV5-1 and TRBJ2-5; D may be TRBD1 (6 bases). The J call may be mistaken, given a closer DNA end match to TRBJ2-7. The germline V gene encodes CDR1 SGHRS and CDR2 YFSETQ. This CDR3 has 14 amino acids. CDR3 nucleotide sequence: TGCGCCAGCAGACCACAGGGACCGAACTACGAGCAGTACTTC. Its translation: CASRPQGPNYEQYF.

V is TRBV7-6 and J is TRBJ1-5; D uncertain. Trimming stripped 0 bases from V and 7 bases from J, with 7 bases between. The CDR3 has 13 amino acids. CDR1 and CDR2 from the germline V gene are SGHVS and FNYEAQ. CDR3 nucleotide sequence: TGTGCCAGCAGCTTAGCTGAACGGCAGCCCCAGCATTTT. Protein: CASSLAERQPQHF.

The chain carries TRBV28 and TRBJ1-5; no reliable D call. The CDR3 has 12 residues. Germline loops: CDR1 MDHEN, CDR2 SYDVKM. V dropped 4 bases and J dropped 7 bases, with 8 bases sitting between them. In DNA form, the CDR3 reads TGTGCCAGCAGTTCTACGAGGCAGCCCCAGCATTTT. This sequence encodes CASSSTRQPQHF.

The V and J genes are TRBV5-1 and TRBJ2-2; 14 bases are a match to TRBD2. CDR1 and CDR2 from the germline V gene are SGHRS and YFSETQ. This CDR3 contains 19 residues. V lost 3 bases and J lost 3; bases outside the gene matches: 10. Written as DNA, the CDR3 is TGCGCCAGCAGCTGGTACGGGACTAGCGGGAGAGGGGACACCGGGGAGCTGTTTTTT. As protein: CASSWYGTSGRGDTGELFF.

The chain links TRBV5-1 to TRBJ2-2; weak D call: TRBD1 (6 bases). The ends were cut back, 6 bases at V and 0 bases at J, with 9 bases in the middle. This CDR3 region has 14 residues. Germline loops: CDR1 SGHRS, CDR2 YFSETQ. The CDR3 nucleotides are TGCGCCAGCAAACAGGGTCCGAACACCGGGGAGCTGTTTTTT. This gives the protein CASKQGPNTGELFF.

The chain recombines TRBV19 with TRBJ1-1, with 8 bases lining up with TRBD1. The CDR3 extends over 16 amino acids. The V segment lost 3 bases and the J segment 5 bases; nucleotides outside the gene matches: 11. In germline, CDR1 is LNHDA, CDR2 SQIVND (reference sequence). CDR3 coding DNA: TGTGCCAGTAGTATCCTGCGACAGGGGACGGGGACTGAAGCTTTCTTT. It yields the protein CASSILRQGTGTEAFF.

The CDR3 region is CASSERVRAQPQHF. In nucleotides, the CDR3 is TGTGCCAGCAGTGAACGGGTCAGGGCTCAGCCCCAGCATTTT. V gene TRBV2 combines with J gene TRBJ1-5; D is possibly TRBD1 (5 bases). This CDR3 has 14 residues. V lost 2 bases, J lost 6 bases, and 11 bases lay in between. CDR1 and CDR2 (germline): SNHLY, FYNNEI.

The genes are TRBV6-1 and TRBJ1-2; D is unresolved. CDR1 and CDR2 (germline): MNHNS, SASEGT. This CDR3 has 12 amino acids. V lost 4 bases and J lost 8, with 11 bases in between. CDR3 DNA: TGTGCCAGCAGTGTGTATGATGTCGGCTACACCTTC. It encodes CASSVYDVGYTF.

The chain is built from TRBV5-1 and TRBJ2-3, with TRBD2 matching 8 bases. The germline V gene has CDR1 SGHRS and CDR2 YFSETQ. After removal of 4 bases from V and 3 bases from J, the junction contained 10 bases not matched to a gene. The CDR3 is 16 amino acids. In DNA, the CDR3 is TGCGCCAGCAGCATCGCTACTAGCGGCCCGACAGATACGCAGTATTTT. This gives the protein CASSIATSGPTDTQYF.